This T cell receptor beta chain appears in the sequencing data of a study of blood T cells in healthy people across ages. In regard to this clonotype: No antigen is known for it.

Every sample had a minimum of 6 million PBMCs isolated. There are 11 residues in the CDR3. Germline V gene lookup returns CDR1 SEHNR and CDR2 FQNEAQ (reference sequence). Study-wide results and limits: Long-lived donors exceeded aged donors in naive CD4+ cells and diversity. Diversity figures based on one million T cells were deemed too low.

It was with a sample-barcoded 5' primer and a J-beta primer mix that a second PCR of about 6 to 12 cycles was run. TCRdb re-called the 5' RACE reads through MiXCR, storing one row per CDR3 protein. Of over a million distinct CDR3 sequences in the sample, under 45% were seen once. Sequencing was carried out using blood. The TCR sequence derives from a woman aged 55-70 years in good health. The rearrangement links TRBV7-9 to TRBJ1-4, with D uncertain. CDR3 region: CGFVGNEKLFF. Here the CDR3 DNA reads TGTGGTTTCGTGGGGAATGAAAAACTGTTTTTT. Combining the CDR3 with reference TRBV7-9 and TRBJ1-4 gives the whole variable domain DTGVSQNPRHKITKRGQNVTFRCDPISEHNRLYWYRQTLGQGPEFLTYFQNEAQLEKSRLLSDRFSAERPKGSFSTLEIQRTEQGDSAMYLCGFVGNEKLFFGSGTQLSVL.